The clone carrying this TCR beta chain was detected only a few times. Its target is not known. The sample is drawn from a study of T-cell memory formation after mild COVID-19. V was cut by 3 bases and J by 3 bases, with 6 bases left in between. This CDR3 comprises 13 residues. Each CDR3 protein gets one entry after TCRdb re-called the 5' RACE reads with MiXCR. This table holds 400,000 to 500,000 distinct CDR3 sequences, roughly 20% found once. Overall study findings and caveats: Proof of SARS-CoV-2 specificity was absent for the second-wave clones that crested on day 37. Clones that contracted clustered mainly in CM and EM if CD4+ and in EMRA if CD8+. Cross-reactive memory appears to have joined, as suggested by some responding clones showing up in pre-infection memory.

This chain uses TRBV12-3 or TRBV12-4 with TRBJ2-1; D call uncertain. The TCR was taken from an adult woman who had mild COVID-19 (a few samples of this study predate the infection). Cell type and time point are not known. Sequenced input: PBMCs or a T cell subset sorted from them (not recorded which). CDR3 sequence reads: CASSFADYNEQFF. Here the CDR3 DNA reads TGTGCCAGCAGTTTTGCAGACTACAATGAGCAGTTCTTC.